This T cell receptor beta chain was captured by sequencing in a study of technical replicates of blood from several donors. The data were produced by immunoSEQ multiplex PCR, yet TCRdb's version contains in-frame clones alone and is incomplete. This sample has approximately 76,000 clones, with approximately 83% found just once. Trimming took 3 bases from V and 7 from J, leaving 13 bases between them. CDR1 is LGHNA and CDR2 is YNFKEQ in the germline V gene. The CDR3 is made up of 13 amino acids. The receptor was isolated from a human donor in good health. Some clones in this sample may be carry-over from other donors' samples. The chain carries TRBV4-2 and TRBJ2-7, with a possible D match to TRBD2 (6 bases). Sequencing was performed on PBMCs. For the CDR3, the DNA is TGTGCCAGCAGCCAGACTAGTGGATGGGAGCAGTACTTC. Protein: CASSQTSGWEQYF.